The 16 T cell receptor beta chains reported below all come from one sample, sequenced in a study of T cells in Graves' hyperthyroidism and ophthalmopathy. TCR beta CDR3 region amplification was performed from RNA transcripts. The primer set for the first-round RT-PCR of the TCR CDR3 was HTBI. Each CDR3 protein gets one entry after TCRdb re-called the multiplex PCR reads with MiXCR. The sample holds around 500,000 distinct CDR3 sequences, around 16% seen once. Material for sequencing was blood. The receptors were gathered from a woman aged 25 to 45 with Graves' ophthalmopathy.

This sequence joins TRBV6-1 and TRBJ2-2, with TRBD1 identical over 7 bases. Germline V gives CDR1 MNHNS, CDR2 SASEGT. Trimming at V came to 6 bases and at J to 14 bases, leaving 15 bases not matched to a gene. The CDR3 runs to 14 residues. As DNA, the CDR3 is TGTGCCAGCAGCCCTAGTTCGACAGGGACGCGTCTGTTTTTT. This sequence encodes CASSPSSTGTRLFF.

The V and J genes are TRBV4-3 and TRBJ1-2; 7 nucleotides agree with TRBD1. Germline loops: CDR1 LGHNA, CDR2 YSLEER. The V and J ends lost 1 base and 2 bases, in that order; junction bases with no gene match: 4. The CDR3 totals 15 residues. CDR3: CASSQGAGGNYGYTF. DNA of the CDR3: TGCGCCAGCAGCCAAGGGGCAGGGGGGAACTATGGCTACACCTTC.

The rearrangement joins TRBV15 to TRBJ1-4; weak D call: TRBD1 (5 bases). The V gene's germline CDR1 is LNHNV and CDR2 YYDKDF (reference sequence). The germline V and J ends were trimmed by 3 bases and 5 bases, with 22 bases remaining between them. The CDR3 is 18 residues long. The CDR3 protein is CATSRNYRLGEGNEKLFF. As DNA, the CDR3 is TGTGCCACCAGCAGGAACTACAGGTTGGGGGAGGGGAATGAAAAACTGTTTTTT.

The rearrangement links TRBV7-9 to TRBJ2-5; tentative D call: TRBD1 (6 bases). CDR1 is SEHNR, CDR2 FQNEAQ, per germline (reference sequence). The CDR3 consists of 14 residues. Trimming removed 5 bases at V and 6 bases at J, with 16 bases between. The CDR3: CASSPDRTWKTQYF. In DNA, the CDR3 is TGTGCCAGCAGCCCTGACAGGACGTGGAAGACCCAGTACTTC.

This clonotype has more than one count but fewer than ten. The chain is built from TRBV5-1 and TRBJ2-2; D perhaps matches TRBD1 (6 bases). The CDR3 contains 15 residues. CDR1 and CDR2 (germline): SGHRS, YFSETQ. Trimming removed 1 base from V and 0 bases from J, with 7 bases in between. The CDR3 loop is CASSLKGANTGELFF. As DNA, the CDR3 is TGCGCCAGCAGCTTGAAGGGGGCGAACACCGGGGAGCTGTTTTTT.

This clonotype has more than one count but fewer than ten. The V and J genes are TRBV5-6 and TRBJ2-1; perhaps TRBD1 as D (6 bases). This CDR3 comprises 16 residues. Germline CDR1 is SGHDT and CDR2 is YYEEEE. V lost 1 base and J lost 0, with 11 bases in between. The CDR3 nucleotides are TGTGCCAGCAGCTTGCTCCAACAGGGCTCCTACAATGAGCAGTTCTTC. It codes for CASSLLQQGSYNEQFF.

The chain carries TRBV11-3 and TRBJ2-5, with TRBD2 as a possible D gene (6 bases). The CDR3 has 14 amino acids. V was trimmed by 4 bases and J by 4 bases, leaving 13 bases between them. The germline V gene encodes CDR1 SGHNT and CDR2 YENEEA. The CDR3 sequence: CASSYGVGGETQYF. The DNA of the CDR3 is TGTGCCAGCAGCTATGGGGTCGGGGGAGAGACCCAGTACTTC.

This clonotype was detected many times. The rearrangement joins TRBV18 to TRBJ2-7, with 8 bases that match TRBD2. Germline V lookup: CDR1 KGHSH, CDR2 LQKENI. The CDR3 has 15 amino acids. V gave up 3 bases and J gave up 5 bases; unmatched junction bases: 9. As DNA, the CDR3 is TGTGCCAGCTCACCGGCGGGGGGTAATAGGAACGAGCAGTACTTC. Translation: CASSPAGGNRNEQYF.

V is TRBV4-3 and J is TRBJ2-1; D perhaps matches TRBD2 (6 bases). The CDR3 has 16 amino acids. Trimming took off 4 bases at V and 0 bases at J, with 13 bases between the two ends. Looked up from germline, CDR1 is LGHNA and CDR2 is YSLEER. CDR3 region: CASSPHTDYSYNEQFF. CDR3 nucleotide sequence: TGCGCCAGCAGCCCCCACACGGACTACTCCTACAATGAGCAGTTCTTC.

This clonotype has a handful of counts. CDR3 nucleotide sequence: TGTGCCAGCAGTGAATCCTGGACTTATTCACCCCTCCACTTT. Its protein is CASSESWTYSPLHF. The chain recombines TRBV25-1 with TRBJ1-6; D not certain. The CDR3 sequence is 14 residues long. V shed 1 base and J shed 8 bases, with 9 bases lying between them. The germline gives CDR1 MGHDK, CDR2 SYGVNS.

This clonotype was recorded many times. The chain combines TRBV6-1 with TRBJ2-3, with 10 bases fitting TRBD2. The CDR3 has 16 residues. V was clipped by 3 bases and J by 3 bases; unmatched bases: 6. Germline CDR1 and CDR2: MNHNS and SASEGT. CDR3: CASSDDLAGETDTQYF. Here the CDR3 DNA reads TGTGCCAGCAGTGATGATCTAGCGGGAGAAACAGATACGCAGTATTTT.

The chain has TRBV24-1 and TRBJ2-2; D is perhaps TRBD1 (6 bases). Trimming shortened V by 0 bases and J by 2 bases, and 15 bases separated the two germline ends. Germline V gene sequence: CDR1 KGHDR, CDR2 SFDVKD. The CDR3 loop spans 18 amino acids. The CDR3 region has the DNA TGTGCCACCAGTGATTTGCGGCCGACAGGCTCCAACACCGGGGAGCTGTTTTTT. It encodes CATSDLRPTGSNTGELFF.

This clonotype came up many times. The chain is built from TRBV2 and TRBJ1-1; possibly TRBD1 for D (5 bases). The ends were cut back, 10 bases at V and 2 bases at J, with 11 bases in the middle. The CDR3 spans 12 residues. CDR1 is SNHLY and CDR2 is FYNNEI in the germline V gene. CDR3 loop: CATGNGNTEAFF. The CDR3 bases are TGTGCCACAGGGAACGGTAACACTGAAGCTTTCTTT.

This clonotype has a count of ten or more. The chain couples TRBV11-2 to TRBJ2-1, with D perhaps TRBD1 or TRBD2 (5 bases each). V lost 8 bases to trimming and J lost 10 bases, with 12 bases between them. The CDR3 spans 11 residues. Per the germline V gene, CDR1 is SGHAT and CDR2 is FQNNGV. Here the CDR3 reads CASGRGVEQFF. Here the CDR3 DNA reads TGTGCCAGCGGGAGAGGGGTCGAGCAGTTCTTC.

The V call is TRBV10-2, the J call TRBJ2-1; TRBD2 matches 7 bases. CDR3 length equals 14 residues. From germline, CDR1 is WSHSY and CDR2 SAAADI. V lost 6 bases and J lost 4; bases outside the gene matches: 6. The CDR3 DNA follows: TGCGCCAGCAGCCGGGACTATGGATACAATGAGCAGTTCTTC. This gives the protein CASSRDYGYNEQFF.

This clonotype was recorded many times. V gene TRBV27 combines with J gene TRBJ2-2; possibly TRBD1 for D (5 bases). The CDR3 spans 15 residues. Germline lookup yields CDR1 MNHEY and CDR2 SMNVEV (reference sequence). Trimming left V 6 bases short and J 5 bases short, with 16 bases between. The CDR3 loop reads CASSLGQGGTGELFF. DNA for the CDR3: TGTGCCAGCAGCTTGGGGCAGGGCGGAACCGGGGAGCTGTTTTTT.